These 24 T cell receptor beta chains came from one sample sequenced in a study of shared clonotypes between healthy human individuals. This table comes from immunoSEQ multiplex PCR, and its TCRdb copy is limited to in-frame clones, with some not included. The table has some 1.5 million clones, about 98% seen once. The specimen sequenced was naive CD4+ T cells sorted from blood. Subset: CD45RA+ positively selected. The source is a man aged 25-45 years in good health.

V usage is TRBV7-8 and J usage is TRBJ1-2; D perhaps matches TRBD1 (5 bases). With 1 base removed from V and 0 bases from J, the gap between germline ends came to 18 bases. Germline-derived CDR1 and CDR2 are SGHVS and FQNEAQ. The CDR3 is 18 residues long. CDR3: CASSLVPGQISSNYGYTF. CDR3 bases: TGTGCCAGCAGCTTAGTTCCAGGGCAGATAAGTTCTAACTATGGCTACACCTTC. Full variable domain (outside the CDR3, taken from reference TRBV7-8 and TRBJ1-2): GAGVSQSPRYKVAKRGQDVALRCDPISGHVSLFWYQQALGQGPEFLTYFQNEAQLDKSGLPSDRFFAERPEGSVSTLKIQRTQQEDSAVYLCASSLVPGQISSNYGYTFGSGTRLTVV.

This chain links TRBV10-3 with TRBJ2-5; D call uncertain. The germline V gene has CDR1 ENHRY and CDR2 SYGVKD. Trimming removed 4 bases at V and 5 bases at J, with 11 bases between. The CDR3 is made up of 13 amino acids. CDR3 region: CAISGADSETQYF. In nucleotides, the CDR3 is TGTGCCATCAGTGGGGCAGACTCGGAGACCCAGTACTTC.

CDR3 sequence: CASSQGPLAETEQYF. In DNA, the CDR3 is TGCGCCAGCAGCCAAGGGCCGCTAGCGGAGACCGAGCAGTACTTC. The chain uses TRBV4-1 and TRBJ2-7; 7 positions match TRBD2. CDR1 MGHRA and CDR2 YSYEKL come from the germline V gene. The J segment lost 6 bases and the V segment lost 1 base, leaving 9 bases of the junction unmatched. The CDR3 is 15 amino acids.

On this clone: Different DNA sequences within this sample yield the same CDR3. The chain uses TRBV27 and TRBJ2-7, with 9 bases matching TRBD2. With 2 bases clipped from V and 2 bases from J, the junction kept 4 bases outside the gene matches. The CDR3 has 15 residues. CDR1 MNHEY and CDR2 SMNVEV come from the germline V gene (reference sequence). The CDR3 is CASSLLAGRAYEQYF. The CDR3 coding sequence is TGTGCCAGCAGTTTACTAGCGGGACGTGCCTACGAGCAGTACTTC.

This sequence joins TRBV19 and TRBJ1-5; no definite D call. The CDR3 covers 14 residues. Per the germline V gene, CDR1 is LNHDA and CDR2 is SQIVND (reference sequence). Trimming left V 5 bases short and J 5 bases short, with 13 bases between. CDR3 nucleotide sequence: TGTGCCAGTAGTCCCCCCTGGAGCTATCAGCCCCAGCATTTT. Residues: CASSPPWSYQPQHF.

The chain uses TRBV7-6 and TRBJ2-3, with TRBD1 matching over 9 bases. The CDR3 has 14 amino acids. J gave up 5 bases and V 5 bases, and 5 bases lay outside the gene matches. The germline V gene has CDR1 SGHVS and CDR2 FNYEAQ. DNA of the CDR3: TGTGCCAGCAGCCCACAGACAGGGGGAGATACGCAGTATTTT. Translated, it gives CASSPQTGGDTQYF.

This chain uses TRBV10-3 with TRBJ2-2; 8 bases are shared with TRBD2. Trimming removed 7 bases from V and 7 bases from J; junction bases left unmatched: 8. Germline CDR1 is ENHRY and CDR2 is SYGVKD. The CDR3 has 14 residues. The CDR3 sequence is CAINREGRFGELFF. CDR3 in DNA: TGTGCCATCAATCGGGAGGGCCGGTTCGGGGAGCTGTTTTTT.

The chain carries TRBV10-3 and TRBJ2-7; no firm D call. Trimming left V 4 bases short and J 4 bases short, with 14 bases between. Germline values: CDR1 ENHRY, CDR2 SYGVKD. The CDR3 spans 14 residues. CDR3 residues: CAISGNIGLYEQYF. CDR3 DNA sequence: TGTGCCATCAGTGGCAATATAGGCCTTTACGAGCAGTACTTC.

The chain recombines TRBV4-3 with TRBJ2-4, with D perhaps matching TRBD1 or TRBD2 (5 bases each). The CDR3 is 13 residues long. Looked up from germline, CDR1 is LGHNA and CDR2 is YSLEER. V lost 0 bases and J 9 bases, leaving 9 bases between the germline ends. CDR3 sequence: CASSQDIGTIQYF. DNA of the CDR3: TGCGCCAGCAGCCAAGATATAGGGACCATTCAGTACTTC.

The chain is built from TRBV7-2 and TRBJ2-2, with TRBD2 identical over 7 bases. CDR3 length: 15 amino acids. J was trimmed by 3 bases and V by 3 bases; bases with no gene match: 4. CDR1 SGHTA and CDR2 FQGNSA come from the germline V gene. The chain's CDR3 is CASSFRLADTGELFF. CDR3 coding DNA: TGTGCCAGCAGCTTCAGGCTAGCGGACACCGGGGAGCTGTTTTTT.

The chain is built from TRBV9 and TRBJ2-3, with 9 bases matching TRBD2. V gave up 4 bases and J gave up 4 bases; unmatched junction bases: 7. CDR3 length equals 15 residues. Germline V gene lookup returns CDR1 SGDLS and CDR2 YYNGEE. In DNA form, the CDR3 reads TGTGCCAGCAGCATAGCGGGAGCGTTCGCAGATACGCAGTATTTT. Translating it yields CASSIAGAFADTQYF.

The genes are TRBV27 and TRBJ2-3, with no clear D. V was shortened by 5 bases and J by 1 base, with 7 bases between the two germline ends. The CDR3 runs to 13 residues. The germline V gene has CDR1 MNHEY and CDR2 SMNVEV (reference sequence). CDR3 residues: CASSPWRTDTQYF. CDR3 coding DNA: TGTGCCAGCAGTCCCTGGCGCACAGATACGCAGTATTTT.

The CDR3 bases are TGTGCCAGTAGTATTTCTCTCGCCCCGGGACTAGCGGGAGGTAGAGATACGCAGTATTTT. Translating gives CASSISLAPGLAGGRDTQYF. V gene TRBV19 combines with J gene TRBJ2-3; 15 nucleotides agree with TRBD2. CDR1 and CDR2 from the germline V gene are LNHDA and SQIVND (reference sequence). With 3 bases clipped from V and 5 bases from J, the junction kept 15 bases outside the gene matches. This CDR3 has 20 residues.

The count of this clone is one. The rearrangement uses TRBV9 and TRBJ2-7; tentative D call: TRBD1 (5 bases). V was pared by 2 bases and J by 3 bases, with 12 bases between. CDR3 size: 14 residues. Per germline, CDR1 SGDLS and CDR2 YYNGEE. CDR3 bases: TGTGCCAGCAGCGTCGACAGCCACTACTACGAGCAGTACTTC. Its protein product is CASSVDSHYYEQYF.

The rearrangement joins TRBV27 to TRBJ2-7; D is ambiguous. This CDR3 region has 13 residues. Trimming left V 2 bases short and J 1 base short, with 6 bases between. Germline assignment: CDR1 MNHEY and CDR2 SMNVEV (reference sequence). The CDR3 DNA reads TGTGCCAGCAGTTTAGCGGTATCCTACGAGCAGTACTTC. This sequence encodes CASSLAVSYEQYF.

This chain links TRBV7-2 with TRBJ2-7; D gene ambiguous. V lost 5 bases and J lost 2, with 22 bases in between. The CDR3 contains 17 residues. Per the germline V gene, CDR1 is SGHTA and CDR2 is FQGNSA. Written as DNA, the CDR3 is TGTGCCAGCAGCCCCAATAGTAACGAAGCACGACCCTACGAGCAGTACTTC. Amino acids: CASSPNSNEARPYEQYF.

The V and J genes are TRBV29-1 and TRBJ2-5; maybe TRBD2 (6 bases). V lost 4 bases and J lost 5, with 20 bases in between. Germline lookup yields CDR1 SQVTM and CDR2 ANQGSEA. CDR3 length equals 15 residues. The CDR3 reads CSVVGNSPGGETQYF. Here the CDR3 DNA reads TGCAGCGTTGTAGGGAATTCCCCCGGAGGGGAGACCCAGTACTTC. The full variable domain, in which reference TRBV29-1 and TRBJ2-5 provide the parts outside the CDR3, is SAVISQKPSRDICQRGTSLTIQCQVDSQVTMMFWYRQQPGQSLTLIATANQGSEATYESGFVIDKFPISRPNLTFSTLTVSNMSPEDSSIYLCSVVGNSPGGETQYFGPGTRLLVL.

The chain is built from TRBV12-5 and TRBJ2-7, with 11 bases identical to TRBD2. The CDR3 totals 16 residues. Germline CDR1 LGHNT, CDR2 FRNRAP. V lost 0 bases and J lost 5; bases outside the gene matches: 6. DNA of the CDR3: TGTGCTAGTGGTTTGGTAGTAGCGGGAGGGCCTAACGAGCAGTACTTC. Residues: CASGLVVAGGPNEQYF. Looking up the rest from reference TRBV12-5 and TRBJ2-7 gives the full variable domain: DARVTQTPRHKVTEMGQEVTMRCQPILGHNTVFWYRQTMMQGLELLAYFRNRAPLDDSGMPKDRFSAEMPDATLATLKIQPSEPRDSAVYFCASGLVVAGGPNEQYFGPGTRLTVT.

The chain joins TRBV5-1 to TRBJ2-5; weak D call: TRBD1 (6 bases). Trimming stripped 2 bases from V and 1 base from J, with 9 bases between. Germline CDR1 and CDR2: SGHRS and YFSETQ. The CDR3 is 14 residues long. CDR3 protein: CASSFQGPQETQYF. The CDR3 DNA reads as TGCGCCAGCAGCTTTCAGGGGCCCCAAGAGACCCAGTACTTC.

The chain combines TRBV28 with TRBJ2-7; D remains unclear. Trimming pared 8 bases from V and 7 bases from J, leaving 15 bases between. In germline, CDR1 is MDHEN, CDR2 SYDVKM. This CDR3 contains 12 residues. CDR3 coding DNA: TGTGCCAGCGGGCTTAGGATGGGGGAGCAGTACTTC. As protein: CASGLRMGEQYF.

This clone was recorded once. The chain has TRBV11-2 and TRBJ2-1; 13 nucleotides match TRBD2. Germline values: CDR1 SGHAT, CDR2 FQNNGV. The CDR3 contains 16 residues. The V gene end was trimmed by 5 bases and the J gene end by 8 bases; junction bases not matched to a gene: 9. CDR3: CASSARLAGGLDEQFF. The CDR3 DNA reads as TGTGCCAGCAGCGCTAGACTAGCGGGAGGTCTAGATGAGCAGTTCTTC.

The DNA for the CDR3 is TGTGCCAGCAGTTCCACCCAGGGGCTTTCCTACGAGCAGTACTTC. It yields the protein CASSSTQGLSYEQYF. The chain links TRBV27 to TRBJ2-7; tentative D call: TRBD1 (6 bases). Germline CDR1 reads MNHEY; CDR2 reads SMNVEV (reference sequence). There are 15 residues in the CDR3. The ends were cut back, 4 bases at V and 1 base at J, with 14 bases in the middle.

This chain joins TRBV18 and TRBJ2-6, with D perhaps matching TRBD2 (5 bases). This CDR3 is built from 16 residues. Germline CDR1 KGHSH, CDR2 LQKENI. V gave up 2 bases and J gave up 4 bases, with 12 bases separating them. CDR3 nucleotides: TGTGCCAGCTCACCATTGCCCACGGGGGGGGCCAACGTCCTGACTTTC. It is translated as CASSPLPTGGANVLTF.

The CDR3 here is CASSFGLAEYNEQFF. The CDR3 region has the DNA TGTGCCAGCAGCTTCGGACTAGCGGAATACAATGAGCAGTTCTTC. The chain combines TRBV7-7 with TRBJ2-1, with 10 positions matching TRBD2. Germline-derived CDR1 and CDR2 are SSHAT and FNYEAQ (reference sequence). The CDR3 length is 15 residues. Trimming took 3 bases from V and 4 from J; bases not matched to a gene: 3.